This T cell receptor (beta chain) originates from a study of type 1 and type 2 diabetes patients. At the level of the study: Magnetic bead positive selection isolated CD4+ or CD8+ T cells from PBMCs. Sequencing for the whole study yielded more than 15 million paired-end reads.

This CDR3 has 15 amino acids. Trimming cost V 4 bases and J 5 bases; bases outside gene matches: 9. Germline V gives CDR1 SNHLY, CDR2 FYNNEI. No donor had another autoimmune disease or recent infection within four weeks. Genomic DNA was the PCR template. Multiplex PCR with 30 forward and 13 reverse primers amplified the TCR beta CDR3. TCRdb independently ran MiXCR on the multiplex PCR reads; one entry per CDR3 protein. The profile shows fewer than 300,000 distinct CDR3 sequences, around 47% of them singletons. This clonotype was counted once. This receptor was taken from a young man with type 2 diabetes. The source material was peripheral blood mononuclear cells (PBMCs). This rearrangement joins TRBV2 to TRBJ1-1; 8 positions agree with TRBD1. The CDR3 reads CASSVGQGVSTEAFF. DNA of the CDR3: TGTGCCAGCAGTGTCGGACAGGGAGTCTCGACTGAAGCTTTCTTT. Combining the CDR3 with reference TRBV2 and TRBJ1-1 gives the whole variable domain EPEVTQTPSHQVTQMGQEVILRCVPISNHLYFYWYRQILGQKVEFLVSFYNNEISEKSEIFDDQFSVERPDGSNFTLKIRSTKLEDSAMYFCASSVGQGVSTEAFFGQGTRLTVV.